This T cell receptor (beta chain) originates from a study of blood T cell repertoires in COVID-19. Study overall: The United States, Italy and Spain were the sources of the acute and convalescent COVID-19 samples. T cells, B-cell-depleted T cells, or PBMCs provided the cDNA or gDNA that served as material.

In the source study's methods: For nucleated cells, counts were estimated from reference gene primer amplification. This table comes from immunoSEQ multiplex PCR, and its TCRdb copy is limited to in-frame clones, with some not included. V and J calls and clone size follow that table, whereas D and trimming were derived from the DNA. Of some 120,000 clones listed, roughly 84% were seen once; the top ten hold around 13%. The germline CDR1 and CDR2 sequences are KGHSH and LQKENI. The junction had 4 bases not matched to a gene; V was cut back by 1 base and J by 1 base. CDR3 size: 16 residues. This chain uses TRBV18 with TRBJ2-3, with 8 bases lining up with TRBD1. The sequenced material came from peripheral blood. This clonotype was obtained from a woman aged 25 to 39 who had recovered from COVID-19. The CDR3 region has the DNA TGTGCCAGCTCACCACGGACGGGACAGGGCACAGATACGCAGTATTTT. This gives the protein CASSPRTGQGTDTQYF.